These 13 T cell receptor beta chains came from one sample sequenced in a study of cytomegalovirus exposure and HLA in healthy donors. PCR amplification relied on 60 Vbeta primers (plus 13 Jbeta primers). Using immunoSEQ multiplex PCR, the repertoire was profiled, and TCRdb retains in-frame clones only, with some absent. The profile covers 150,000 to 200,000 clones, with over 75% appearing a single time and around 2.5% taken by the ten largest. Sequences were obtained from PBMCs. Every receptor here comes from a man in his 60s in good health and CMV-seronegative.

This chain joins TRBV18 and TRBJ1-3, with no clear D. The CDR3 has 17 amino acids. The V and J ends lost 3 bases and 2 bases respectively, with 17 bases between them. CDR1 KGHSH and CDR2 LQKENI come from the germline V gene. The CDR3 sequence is CASSPSGGGKAGNTIYF. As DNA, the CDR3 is TGTGCCAGCTCACCGAGCGGTGGAGGGAAGGCTGGAAACACCATATATTTT.

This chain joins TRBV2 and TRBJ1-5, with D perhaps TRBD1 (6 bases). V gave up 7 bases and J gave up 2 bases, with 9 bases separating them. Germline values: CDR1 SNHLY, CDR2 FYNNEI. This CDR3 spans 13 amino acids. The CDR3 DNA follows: TGTGCCAGCAAGGGGGAAGGCAATCAGCCCCAGCATTTT. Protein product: CASKGEGNQPQHF.

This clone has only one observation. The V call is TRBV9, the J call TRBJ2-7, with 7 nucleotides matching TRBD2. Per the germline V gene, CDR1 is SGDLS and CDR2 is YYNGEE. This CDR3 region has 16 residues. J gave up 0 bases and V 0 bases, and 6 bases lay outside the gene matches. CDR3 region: CASSVGVSGDSYEQYF. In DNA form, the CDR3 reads TGTGCCAGCAGCGTAGGCGTCAGCGGGGACTCCTACGAGCAGTACTTC.

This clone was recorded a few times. The CDR3 sequence is CASSPLGIAGSNEQFF. DNA for the CDR3: TGTGCCAGCAGCCCCCTCGGTATAGCGGGGAGCAATGAGCAGTTCTTC. This chain links TRBV13 with TRBJ2-1, with 8 bases matching TRBD2. CDR1 PRHDT and CDR2 FYEKMQ come from the germline V gene (reference sequence). The CDR3 is made up of 16 amino acids. Trimming removed 5 bases from V and 6 bases from J; junction bases left unmatched: 12.

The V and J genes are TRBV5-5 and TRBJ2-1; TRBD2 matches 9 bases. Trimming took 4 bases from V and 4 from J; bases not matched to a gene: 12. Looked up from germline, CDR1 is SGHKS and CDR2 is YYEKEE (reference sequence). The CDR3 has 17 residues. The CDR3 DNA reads TGTGCCAGCAGCCCCACGGGAGGGGCGGGAGGGTACAATGAGCAGTTCTTC. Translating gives CASSPTGGAGGYNEQFF.

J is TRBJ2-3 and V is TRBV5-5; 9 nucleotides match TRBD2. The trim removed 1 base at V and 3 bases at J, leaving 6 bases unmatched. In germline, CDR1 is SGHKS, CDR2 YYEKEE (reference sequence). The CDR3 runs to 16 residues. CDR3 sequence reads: CASSLNIAGETDTQYF. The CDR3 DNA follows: TGTGCCAGCAGCTTGAATATAGCGGGAGAAACAGATACGCAGTATTTT.

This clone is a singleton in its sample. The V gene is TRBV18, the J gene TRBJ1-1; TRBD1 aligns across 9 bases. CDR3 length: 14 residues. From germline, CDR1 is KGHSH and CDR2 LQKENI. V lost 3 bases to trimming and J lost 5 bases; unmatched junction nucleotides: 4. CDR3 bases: TGTGCCAGCTCACCCACAGGGGGCGAGACTGAAGCTTTCTTT. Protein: CASSPTGGETEAFF.

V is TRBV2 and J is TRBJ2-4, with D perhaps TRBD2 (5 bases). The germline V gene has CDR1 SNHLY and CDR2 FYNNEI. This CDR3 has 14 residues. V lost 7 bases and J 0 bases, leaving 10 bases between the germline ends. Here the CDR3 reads CASNDGGAKNIQYF. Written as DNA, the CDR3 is TGTGCCAGCAATGACGGAGGAGCCAAAAACATTCAGTACTTC.

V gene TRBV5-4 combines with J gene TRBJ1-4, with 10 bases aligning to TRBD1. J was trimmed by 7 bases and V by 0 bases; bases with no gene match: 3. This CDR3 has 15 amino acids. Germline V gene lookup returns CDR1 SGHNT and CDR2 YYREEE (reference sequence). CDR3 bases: TGTGCCAGCAGCTTGGGACAGGGGGCGGGTGAAAAACTGTTTTTT. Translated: CASSLGQGAGEKLFF.

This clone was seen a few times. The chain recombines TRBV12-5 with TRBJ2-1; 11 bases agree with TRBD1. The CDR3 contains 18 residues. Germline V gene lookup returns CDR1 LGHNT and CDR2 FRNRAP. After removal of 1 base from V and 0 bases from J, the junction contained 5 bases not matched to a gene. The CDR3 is CASGLERTGGLSYNEQFF. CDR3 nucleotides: TGTGCTAGTGGTTTGGAGAGGACAGGGGGCCTCTCCTACAATGAGCAGTTCTTC.

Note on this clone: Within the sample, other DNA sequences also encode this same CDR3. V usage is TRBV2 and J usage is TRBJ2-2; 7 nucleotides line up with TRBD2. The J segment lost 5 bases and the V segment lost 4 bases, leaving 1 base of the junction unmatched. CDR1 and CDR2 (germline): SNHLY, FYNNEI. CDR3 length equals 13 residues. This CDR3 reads CASSVRGTGELFF. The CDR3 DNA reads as TGTGCCAGCAGTGTGCGGGGGACCGGGGAGCTGTTTTTT.

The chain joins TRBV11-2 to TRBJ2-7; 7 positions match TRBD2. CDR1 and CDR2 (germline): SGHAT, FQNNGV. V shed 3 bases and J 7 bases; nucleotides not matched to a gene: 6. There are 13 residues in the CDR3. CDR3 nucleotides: TGTGCCAGCAGCTTCCTAGCGGATAGGGAGCAGTACTTC. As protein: CASSFLADREQYF.

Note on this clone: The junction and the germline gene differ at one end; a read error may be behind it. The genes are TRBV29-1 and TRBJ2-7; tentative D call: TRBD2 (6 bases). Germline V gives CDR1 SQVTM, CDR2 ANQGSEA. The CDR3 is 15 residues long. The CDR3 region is CSAELPGTFRNEQYF. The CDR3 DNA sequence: TGCAGCGCTGAACTACCCGGGACTTTCCGGAACGAGCAGTACTTC.